One and the same sample provided the 29 T cell receptor beta chains below, sequenced in a study of blood T cell repertoires in COVID-19. Some clones are missing from TCRdb's copy, which holds only in-frame ones; the method was immunoSEQ multiplex PCR. The data hold around 160,000 clones, with 65% to 85% observed a single time. Sequencing was performed on PBMCs or T cells enriched from blood (not recorded which). These receptors were collected from a woman aged 45-60 years who had been exposed to COVID-19.

The chain links TRBV6-2 or TRBV6-3 to TRBJ1-5; D uncertain. CDR1 MNHEY and CDR2 SVGEGT come from the germline V gene. The CDR3 extends over 18 amino acids. V lost 0 bases and J 0 bases, leaving 15 bases between the germline ends. The CDR3 nucleotides read TGTGCCAGCAGTTACTCGATAGGAGGTTTCGCTAGCAATCAGCCCCAGCATTTT. Its translation: CASSYSIGGFASNQPQHF.

This chain joins TRBV18 and TRBJ2-2; the match to TRBD2 covers 13 bases. Germline V gives CDR1 KGHSH, CDR2 LQKENI. The V segment lost 2 bases and the J segment 0 bases; nucleotides outside the gene matches: 9. This CDR3 comprises 20 residues. Here the CDR3 reads CASSPLTSGGPFANTGELFF. CDR3 sequence (DNA): TGTGCCAGCTCACCATTGACTAGCGGGGGGCCGTTCGCGAACACCGGGGAGCTGTTTTTT.

The gene calls are TRBV5-4 and TRBJ2-3, with D possibly matching TRBD1 (6 bases). Germline values: CDR1 SGHNT, CDR2 YYREEE (reference sequence). Between the trimmed V and J ends, which lost 2 bases and 2 bases, there was a span of 12 bases. This CDR3 region has 15 residues. CDR3 protein: CASSFGGHTTDTQYF. The DNA for the CDR3 is TGTGCCAGCAGCTTTGGGGGACACACCACAGATACGCAGTATTTT.

This chain links TRBV12-3 or TRBV12-4 with TRBJ1-2; D uncertain. The CDR3 has 13 residues. The V and J ends lost 1 base and 8 bases respectively, with 11 bases between them. CDR3 loop: CASSLEEYGGYTF. CDR3 nucleotide sequence: TGTGCCAGCAGTTTAGAGGAGTATGGAGGCTACACCTTC.

The chain couples TRBV19 to TRBJ1-1; D gene ambiguous. In germline, CDR1 is LNHDA, CDR2 SQIVND (reference sequence). The CDR3 has 13 amino acids. V was trimmed by 5 bases and J by 4 bases, leaving 11 bases between them. CDR3 sequence (DNA): TGTGCCAGTAGTGGCGGGTGGTTCACTGAAGCTTTCTTT. It yields the protein CASSGGWFTEAFF.

The rearrangement uses TRBV5-1 and TRBJ2-5; tentatively, D is TRBD2 (6 bases). Germline CDR1 reads SGHRS; CDR2 reads YFSETQ. The CDR3 covers 15 residues. V lost 4 bases and J lost 4, with 17 bases in between. The chain's CDR3 is CASSPFGLGGETQYF. The CDR3 DNA reads TGCGCCAGCAGCCCCTTTGGACTGGGGGGAGAGACCCAGTACTTC. Together with reference TRBV5-1 and TRBJ2-5, the CDR3 gives the full variable domain: KAGVTQTPRYLIKTRGQQVTLSCSPISGHRSVSWYQQTPGQGLQFLFEYFSETQRNKGNFPGRFSGRQFSNSRSEMNVSTLELGDSALYLCASSPFGLGGETQYFGPGTRLLVL.

This chain connects TRBV20-1 to TRBJ2-5; a weak D match, TRBD2 (6 bases). The CDR3 is made up of 11 amino acids. From germline, CDR1 is DFQATT and CDR2 SNEGSKA (reference sequence). CDR3 residues: CRGGVGETQYF. CDR3 nucleotides: TGCAGGGGGGGAGTCGGAGAGACCCAGTACTTC.

This chain connects TRBV6-5 to TRBJ2-3; D is perhaps TRBD2 (6 bases). The CDR3 is 15 amino acids. Per the germline V gene, CDR1 is MNHEY and CDR2 is SVGAGI. V was clipped by 3 bases and J by 2 bases, with 12 bases between them. The DNA of the CDR3 is TGTGCCAGCAGTTATAGTGTAGCGGCCACAGATACGCAGTATTTT. Its translation is CASSYSVAATDTQYF.

The chain couples TRBV11-2 to TRBJ1-2; 8 bases align to TRBD1. Looked up from germline, CDR1 is SGHAT and CDR2 is FQNNGV. The CDR3 runs to 15 residues. V dropped 3 bases and J dropped 0; count of bases not matched to a gene: 3. The CDR3 loop reads CASSFGTGTNYGYTF. CDR3 nucleotide sequence: TGTGCCAGCAGCTTCGGGACAGGCACTAACTATGGCTACACCTTC.

This chain uses TRBV9 with TRBJ1-1; weak D call: TRBD1 (5 bases). The ends were cut back, 1 base at V and 4 bases at J, with 11 bases in the middle. Germline CDR1 and CDR2: SGDLS and YYNGEE. The length of the CDR3 is 14 residues. Written as DNA, the CDR3 is TGTGCCAGCAGCGTAATAGGGGTGAGCACTGAAGCTTTCTTT. It codes for CASSVIGVSTEAFF.

The CDR3 nucleotides read TGTGCCAGCAGCCTATCTCGACAGGCCCCCTCTGGCTACACCTTC. Encoded protein: CASSLSRQAPSGYTF. The J gene is TRBJ1-2, the V gene TRBV27; TRBD1 is a possible D gene (6 bases). CDR1 MNHEY and CDR2 SMNVEV come from the germline V gene (reference sequence). The CDR3 totals 15 residues. Trimming left V 6 bases short and J 7 bases short, with 21 bases between.

The J gene is TRBJ2-5, the V gene TRBV30; D may be TRBD2 (6 bases). Trimming took 0 bases from V and 5 from J, leaving 16 bases between them. In germline, CDR1 is GTSNPN, CDR2 SVGIG (reference sequence). CDR3 length equals 15 residues. The CDR3 DNA reads TGTGCCTGGAGTGTACCTGGCGGGGTGGTGGAGACCCAGTACTTC. Translating gives CAWSVPGGVVETQYF.

The chain recombines TRBV7-9 with TRBJ1-2, with D perhaps TRBD1 (6 bases). V shed 3 bases and J shed 6 bases, with 20 bases lying between them. The CDR3 contains 16 residues. The germline V gene encodes CDR1 SEHNR and CDR2 FQNEAQ (reference sequence). CDR3 DNA sequence: TGTGCCAGCAGCTTCATTGGGCAGGGGATTCTCGATGGCTACACCTTC. The encoded protein is CASSFIGQGILDGYTF.

The chain recombines TRBV19 with TRBJ1-5, with D possibly being TRBD1 (6 bases). CDR3 length: 14 amino acids. The V gene's germline CDR1 is LNHDA and CDR2 SQIVND (reference sequence). The V gene lost 5 bases and the J gene lost 9 bases, with 17 bases spanning the gap. CDR3 nucleotide sequence: TGTGCCAGTAGTCTTCGACAGGAGCCATGGCCCCAGCATTTT. Its protein is CASSLRQEPWPQHF.

The chain employs TRBV7-7 and TRBJ2-3, with 10 bases lining up with TRBD2. The CDR3 is made up of 17 amino acids. Germline lookup yields CDR1 SSHAT and CDR2 FNYEAQ (reference sequence). Unmatched junction bases numbered 9, after V lost 1 base and J lost 5 bases. CDR3 sequence reads: CASSLGVPSGSGDTQYF. The CDR3 bases are TGTGCCAGCAGCTTAGGGGTCCCTAGCGGGAGCGGAGATACGCAGTATTTT.

This clone was found once. The gene calls are TRBV7-2 and TRBJ2-4; 15 bases are a match to TRBD2. This CDR3 contains 15 residues. CDR1 and CDR2 from the germline V gene are SGHTA and FQGNSA. Trimming removed 1 base from V and 13 bases from J; junction bases left unmatched: 5. The CDR3, as DNA: TGTGCCAGCAGCTTAGAGGTCGGACTAGCGGGAGGGCAGTACTTC. It yields the protein CASSLEVGLAGGQYF.

V gene TRBV19 combines with J gene TRBJ1-1; D is unresolved. Germline CDR1 reads LNHDA; CDR2 reads SQIVND (reference sequence). The CDR3 sequence is 15 residues long. Between the trimmed V and J ends, which lost 6 bases and 0 bases, there was a span of 14 bases. CDR3 sequence (DNA): TGTGCCAGTAGCATGCTCGCGTCTATGAACACTGAAGCTTTCTTT. Amino acids: CASSMLASMNTEAFF.

The chain combines TRBV12-5 with TRBJ1-2, with D perhaps matching TRBD1 (5 bases). V shed 5 bases and J shed 4 bases, with 11 bases lying between them. The CDR3 extends over 13 amino acids. CDR1 is LGHNT, CDR2 FRNRAP, per germline. The CDR3 DNA reads TGTGCTAGTGGTCCCAGGGTCGGCTATGGCTACACCTTC. Translation gives CASGPRVGYGYTF.

The CDR3 spells CASSSTGIYGYTF. The CDR3 DNA follows: TGTGCCAGCAGCTCGACAGGGATCTATGGCTACACCTTC. The chain is built from TRBV11-1 and TRBJ1-2; 7 positions match TRBD1. Unmatched junction bases numbered 3, after V lost 4 bases and J lost 4 bases. Germline V gene data show CDR1 as SGHAT and CDR2 as FQDESV (reference sequence). This CDR3 is 13 amino acids long.

By proportion, this clone is large. The chain joins TRBV20-1 to TRBJ2-4, with D unclear. The CDR3 has 13 amino acids. Germline values: CDR1 DFQATT, CDR2 SNEGSKA (reference sequence). V shed 3 bases and J shed 0 bases, with 6 bases lying between them. The CDR3 DNA is TGCAGTGCTAGTGCATCAGCCAAAAACATTCAGTACTTC. Encoded protein: CSASASAKNIQYF.

The gene calls are TRBV12-3 or TRBV12-4 and TRBJ1-1; a possible D gene is TRBD1 (6 bases). The CDR3 has 13 residues. V was cut by 8 bases and J by 1 base, with 11 bases left in between. The CDR3, as DNA: TGTGCCAGCCTCCCGGACAGGAACACTGAAGCTTTCTTT. It encodes CASLPDRNTEAFF.

The chain uses TRBV7-9 and TRBJ2-2; 12 bases are a match to TRBD2. J gave up 7 bases and V 3 bases, and 0 bases lay outside the gene matches. Germline loops: CDR1 SEHNR, CDR2 FQNEAQ (reference sequence). The CDR3 covers 14 residues. CDR3 sequence: CASSLTSGSGELFF. As DNA, the CDR3 is TGTGCCAGCAGCTTGACTAGCGGGAGCGGGGAGCTGTTTTTT.

The chain links TRBV19 to TRBJ2-7; 13 bases match TRBD2. Germline lookup yields CDR1 LNHDA and CDR2 SQIVND (reference sequence). Trimming took 10 bases from V and 6 from J; bases not matched to a gene: 12. This CDR3 comprises 15 residues. The CDR3 DNA reads as TGTGCCACCGAGGGGGGACTAGCGGGATCCCGCGAGCAGTACTTC. Protein: CATEGGLAGSREQYF.

V usage is TRBV7-9 and J usage is TRBJ1-2; 8 nucleotides align to TRBD1. The CDR3 contains 16 residues. Per germline, CDR1 SEHNR and CDR2 FQNEAQ (reference sequence). With V trimmed by 1 base and J by 4 bases, 8 bases remained unmatched. This CDR3 reads CASSLDSGQGVYGYTF. The DNA for the CDR3 is TGTGCCAGCAGCTTAGATTCTGGACAGGGAGTCTATGGCTACACCTTC. Full variable domain (outside the CDR3, taken from reference TRBV7-9 and TRBJ1-2): DTGVSQNPRHKITKRGQNVTFRCDPISEHNRLYWYRQTLGQGPEFLTYFQNEAQLEKSRLLSDRFSAERPKGSFSTLEIQRTEQGDSAMYLCASSLDSGQGVYGYTFGSGTRLTVV.

This chain joins TRBV13 and TRBJ1-2; weak D call: TRBD1 (5 bases). The germline CDR1 and CDR2 sequences are PRHDT and FYEKMQ (reference sequence). The ends were cut back, 1 base at V and 6 bases at J, with 15 bases in the middle. The CDR3 is 15 amino acids. The DNA for the CDR3 is TGTGCCAGCAGCTTAGCGGTCAGGGCGGGAAATGGCTACACCTTC. Translating it yields CASSLAVRAGNGYTF.

The gene calls are TRBV7-9 and TRBJ1-2; 10 bases align to TRBD1. The ends lost 5 bases at V and 8 bases at J; junction bases unmatched: 5. This CDR3 contains 13 residues. Germline assignment: CDR1 SEHNR and CDR2 FQNEAQ (reference sequence). The CDR3 spells CASSETGGWGYTF. The CDR3 coding sequence is TGTGCCAGCAGCGAGACAGGGGGCTGGGGCTACACCTTC.

The V and J genes are TRBV6-8 and TRBJ1-1; D is ambiguous. Trimming stripped 6 bases from V and 4 bases from J, with 18 bases between. Germline values: CDR1 MNHGY, CDR2 SAAAGT. This CDR3 region has 15 residues. CDR3 residues: CASSPLGGFSTEAFF. As DNA, the CDR3 is TGTGCCAGCAGCCCCCTTGGAGGTTTCTCCACTGAAGCTTTCTTT.

The CDR3 loop is CASSLGGEKLFF. For the CDR3, the DNA is TGTGCCAGCAGTTTGGGGGGGGAAAAACTGTTTTTT. The V and J genes are TRBV28 and TRBJ1-4; a weak D match, TRBD1 (5 bases). The CDR3 extends over 12 amino acids. V shed 3 bases and J shed 8 bases, with 7 bases lying between them. Germline-derived CDR1 and CDR2 are MDHEN and SYDVKM.

V gene TRBV7-9 combines with J gene TRBJ2-6; tentative D call: TRBD2 (5 bases). Trimming pared 1 base from V and 0 bases from J, leaving 16 bases between. This CDR3 is 19 amino acids long. CDR1 SEHNR and CDR2 FQNEAQ come from the germline V gene (reference sequence). The CDR3 loop reads CASSLERVGPLSGANVLTF. DNA for the CDR3: TGTGCCAGCAGCTTAGAGAGGGTGGGTCCTCTCTCTGGGGCCAACGTCCTGACTTTC.